Included here is one TCR beta chain sequence, with context. This specimen comes from a study of blood T cell repertoires in COVID-19. Study background: Samples taken during acute and convalescent COVID-19 were collected in the United States, Italy and Spain. T cells, B-cell-depleted T cells, or PBMCs supplied cDNA or gDNA.

The CDR3 is 15 residues long. V was pared by 3 bases and J by 0 bases, with 4 bases of the junction left unmatched. CDR1 is MNHEY and CDR2 is SMNVEV in the germline V gene (reference sequence). Seattle patients were enrolled while actively infected and followed longitudinally. Measured with immunoSEQ multiplex PCR; TCRdb has only the in-frame clones, and not every one. The table records roughly 390,000 clones, 80% to 90% of them present only once. The clonotype comes from a woman in her 30s with COVID-19, enrolled during active disease. The sample taken for sequencing was peripheral blood. J is TRBJ2-7 and V is TRBV27, with 8 bases identical to TRBD1. CDR3 amino acids: CASSLEQGDSYEQYF. As DNA, the CDR3 is TGTGCCAGCAGTTTGGAACAGGGGGACTCCTACGAGCAGTACTTC.